Below, 24 T cell receptor beta chains from the same sample are listed, as sequenced in a study of T cell clones after liver transplantation. Here immunoSEQ multiplex PCR was the method, and the copy in TCRdb shows in-frame clones only, minus some. The sample carries about 8,900 clones, over 55% recorded once. The sample in question was CD8+ T cells from blood, obtained at the approximately 16-month timepoint. The receptor set was obtained from a human patient who received a liver transplant. Some T cells here may be from the graft donor.

This clone was seen just once. The chain links TRBV25-1 to TRBJ2-1; D is perhaps TRBD2 (5 bases). The CDR3 is made up of 15 amino acids. V lost 7 bases and J 5 bases, leaving 18 bases between the germline ends. Germline V gene lookup returns CDR1 MGHDK and CDR2 SYGVNS. Here the CDR3 reads CASMPPGLKDNEQFF. The CDR3 nucleotides read TGTGCCAGCATGCCGCCCGGACTCAAAGACAATGAGCAGTTCTTC.

This chain links TRBV4-3 with TRBJ2-3, with D perhaps being TRBD1 or TRBD2 (6 bases each). The CDR3 runs to 17 residues. Germline V gene data show CDR1 as LGHNA and CDR2 as YSLEER. Trimming cost V 0 bases and J 1 base, with 14 bases left between them. The CDR3 loop reads CASSQEFTGAGTDTQYF. The CDR3 DNA follows: TGCGCCAGCAGCCAAGAATTCACGGGGGCCGGCACAGATACGCAGTATTTT.

The chain is built from TRBV5-1 and TRBJ2-1; D uncertain. Deletions cut 3 bases from V and 1 base from J, with 8 bases between. This CDR3 comprises 14 residues. Germline V CDR1 and CDR2: SGHRS, YFSETQ. The CDR3 region has the DNA TGCGCCAGCAGCTACCAACGATCCTACAATGAGCAGTTCTTC. Its translation: CASSYQRSYNEQFF. Filled out from reference TRBV5-1 and TRBJ2-1, the complete variable domain reads KAGVTQTPRYLIKTRGQQVTLSCSPISGHRSVSWYQQTPGQGLQFLFEYFSETQRNKGNFPGRFSGRQFSNSRSEMNVSTLELGDSALYLCASSYQRSYNEQFFGPGTRLTVL.

The J gene is TRBJ1-5, the V gene TRBV5-7; D unresolved. TRBV5-7 is an ORF for which the function is uncertain. V was cut by 4 bases and J by 2 bases, with 16 bases left in between. This CDR3 region has 16 residues. The CDR3 bases are TGTGCCAGCAGCGAGGGAGAGGGAAGGCGCAATCAGCCCCAGCATTTT. Translated: CASSEGEGRRNQPQHF.

V usage is TRBV9 and J usage is TRBJ2-1; D gene ambiguous. The CDR3 covers 17 residues. Trimming pared 4 bases from V and 1 base from J, leaving 18 bases between. CDR1 and CDR2 from the germline V gene are SGDLS and YYNGEE. In nucleotides, the CDR3 is TGTGCCAGCAGCCCGATCCATGGAATTACGTCCTACAATGAGCAGTTCTTC. Amino acids: CASSPIHGITSYNEQFF.

This clone was seen just once. The chain has TRBV6-7 and TRBJ2-7, with D possibly TRBD2 on 6 matching bases. TRBV6-7 is known as an ORF, though its function is uncertain. The CDR3 is 14 residues long. The V gene lost 7 bases and the J gene lost 6 bases, with 19 bases spanning the gap. CDR3 in DNA: TGTGCCAGCACCCTCCGGGACTCAGCCGGCGAGCAGTACGTC. The encoded protein is CASTLRDSAGEQYV.

J is TRBJ1-5 and V is TRBV4-1; a possible D gene is TRBD1 (5 bases). Trimming cost V 3 bases and J 7 bases, with 13 bases left between them. The germline gives CDR1 MGHRA, CDR2 YSYEKL. The CDR3 contains 14 residues. As DNA, the CDR3 is TGCGCCAGCAGCCAGGGGCAGGACCGGCAGCCCCAGCATTTT. It encodes CASSQGQDRQPQHF.

V usage is TRBV19 and J usage is TRBJ1-2, with 8 bases identical to TRBD1. V lost 5 bases, J lost 3 bases, and 11 bases stayed unmatched. CDR1 and CDR2 (germline): LNHDA, SQIVND (reference sequence). The CDR3 covers 16 residues. The CDR3 reads CASSPPSRTGYYGYTF. CDR3 sequence (DNA): TGTGCCAGTAGTCCGCCCTCAAGGACAGGGTACTATGGCTACACCTTC.

This chain connects TRBV11-2 to TRBJ2-7; the D gene is possibly TRBD2 (5 bases). V lost 0 bases and J 5 bases, leaving 11 bases between the germline ends. CDR1 is SGHAT and CDR2 is FQNNGV in the germline V gene. There are 14 residues in the CDR3. In nucleotides, the CDR3 is TGTGCCAGCAGCTTAGAAAGCGGACGGCACGAGCAGTACTTC. Translated: CASSLESGRHEQYF.

This clone was detected only a few times. This sequence joins TRBV13 and TRBJ2-1; 11 nucleotides agree with TRBD2. This CDR3 is 15 amino acids long. The V and J ends lost 5 bases and 6 bases, in that order; junction bases with no gene match: 6. Germline V gives CDR1 PRHDT, CDR2 FYEKMQ (reference sequence). CDR3 in DNA: TGTGCCAGCAGCCCCCCTAGCGGGGGGATCAATGAGCAGTTCTTC. It specifies CASSPPSGGINEQFF.

The V gene is TRBV28, the J gene TRBJ2-7; no clear D. The CDR3 spans 15 residues. Germline CDR1 and CDR2: MDHEN and SYDVKM. V lost 6 bases and J lost 0, with 15 bases in between. CDR3 in amino acids: CASSSSSDGSYEQYV. DNA of the CDR3: TGTGCCAGCAGCTCTTCCTCGGACGGCTCCTACGAGCAGTACGTC.

This clone showed up just once. V usage is TRBV10-3 and J usage is TRBJ2-1, with D unclear. V lost 5 bases, J lost 6 bases, and 14 bases lay in between. Germline V gives CDR1 ENHRY, CDR2 SYGVKD. The CDR3 totals 14 residues. This CDR3 is CAISYSNMGNEQFF. Written as DNA, the CDR3 is TGTGCCATCAGTTACAGCAATATGGGCAATGAGCAGTTCTTC.

The chain recombines TRBV28 with TRBJ2-7; no firm D call. Trimming removed 3 bases at V and 6 bases at J, with 9 bases between. The CDR3 covers 12 residues. CDR1 is MDHEN, CDR2 SYDVKM, per germline. For the CDR3, the DNA is TGTGCCAGCAGTTTCCTTTCGGTCGAGCAGTACTTC. Translation: CASSFLSVEQYF. Based on the CDR3 plus reference TRBV28 and TRBJ2-7, the full variable domain is DVKVTQSSRYLVKRTGEKVFLECVQDMDHENMFWYRQDPGLGLRLIYFSYDVKMKEKGDIPEGYSVSREKKERFSLILESASTNQTSMYLCASSFLSVEQYFGPGTRLTVT.

This clone has more than one count but fewer than ten. The chain has TRBV7-6 and TRBJ1-1; possibly TRBD1 for D (6 bases). The CDR3 runs 17 residues. From germline, CDR1 is SGHVS and CDR2 FNYEAQ. The V end lost 5 bases, the J end lost 0 bases, and 19 bases lay between the germline ends. The CDR3 here is CASSPIPDRMMNTEAFF. As DNA, the CDR3 is TGTGCCAGCAGCCCGATTCCGGACAGAATGATGAACACTGAAGCTTTCTTT.

The chain uses TRBV28 and TRBJ2-5; 9 bases line up with TRBD2. With V trimmed by 2 bases and J by 5 bases, 6 bases remained unmatched. CDR3 length equals 15 residues. Per germline, CDR1 MDHEN and CDR2 SYDVKM. The CDR3 spells CASSLLAGLDETQYF. The CDR3 nucleotides are TGTGCCAGCAGTTTACTAGCGGGGTTGGATGAGACCCAGTACTTC.

This sequence joins TRBV7-6 and TRBJ1-1; D is unresolved. V was clipped by 7 bases and J by 6 bases, with 18 bases between them. The CDR3 covers 14 residues. Germline V gives CDR1 SGHVS, CDR2 FNYEAQ. CDR3 coding DNA: TGTGCCAGCACTCCCGGACCAGGAGACCCTGAAGCTTTCTTT. Translating it yields CASTPGPGDPEAFF.

The genes are TRBV5-6 and TRBJ2-7; either TRBD1 or TRBD2 may fit D (5 bases each). This CDR3 has 12 amino acids. The germline V and J ends were trimmed by 1 base and 6 bases, with 8 bases remaining between them. The V gene's germline CDR1 is SGHDT and CDR2 YYEEEE. The DNA of the CDR3 is TGTGCCAGCAGCTTGTCTGGGGGCGAGCAGTACGTC. Its protein product is CASSLSGGEQYV.

In its sample, this clone was seen a few times. This chain connects TRBV5-1 to TRBJ1-2; D is unresolved. V lost 0 bases to trimming and J lost 5 bases, with 26 bases between them. Looked up from germline, CDR1 is SGHRS and CDR2 is YFSETQ. The CDR3 has 19 amino acids. The CDR3 protein is CASSLGQKYSVGRGYGYTF. In nucleotides, the CDR3 is TGCGCCAGCAGCTTGGGACAAAAGTACAGCGTCGGGCGAGGATATGGCTACACCTTC.

In its sample, this clone is medium-sized. This chain joins TRBV7-8 and TRBJ1-2, with D possibly being TRBD1 (6 bases). This CDR3 comprises 15 residues. Germline-derived CDR1 and CDR2 are SGHVS and FQNEAQ. V was trimmed by 1 base and J by 8 bases, leaving 17 bases between them. CDR3: CASSLDDTGQSGYTF. The CDR3 region has the DNA TGTGCCAGCAGCTTAGACGATACGGGACAATCGGGCTACACCTTC.

J is TRBJ2-1 and V is TRBV29-1; D not resolved. Germline loops: CDR1 SQVTM, CDR2 ANQGSEA. CDR3 length equals 10 residues. Trimming removed 7 bases from V and 6 bases from J, with 7 bases in between. The CDR3 nucleotides are TGCAGCGCCCTAGGCAATGAGCAGTTCTTC. Residues: CSALGNEQFF.

V is TRBV29-1 and J is TRBJ2-2, with D possibly matching TRBD2 (6 bases). The CDR3 covers 16 residues. Germline loops: CDR1 SQVTM, CDR2 ANQGSEA. Deletions cut 1 base from V and 6 bases from J, with 18 bases between. The CDR3 nucleotides read TGCAGCGTTGAAGGAGGGCAGGGACTTCTCGCCGGGGAGCTGTTTTTT. It codes for CSVEGGQGLLAGELFF.

This chain joins TRBV11-2 and TRBJ2-3; 8 positions agree with TRBD1. The CDR3 has 15 residues. Trimming cost V 0 bases and J 2 bases; bases outside gene matches: 1. Germline CDR1 is SGHAT and CDR2 is FQNNGV. As DNA, the CDR3 is TGTGCCAGCAGCTTAGAACAGGGGGACACAGATACGCAGTATTTT. Translation gives CASSLEQGDTDTQYF.

The genes are TRBV7-6 and TRBJ1-5; D is ambiguous. The CDR3 consists of 13 residues. Germline V gives CDR1 SGHVS, CDR2 FNYEAQ. The V end lost 5 bases, the J end lost 1 base, and 6 bases lay between the germline ends. This chain's CDR3 is CASSLDSNQPQHF. CDR3 bases: TGTGCCAGCAGCCTCGACAGCAATCAGCCCCAGCATTTT.

The chain couples TRBV6-1 to TRBJ2-5; a weak D match, TRBD2 (6 bases). The V end was cut by 5 bases, the J end by 5 bases, with 18 bases between. Germline CDR1 is MNHNS and CDR2 is SASEGT. This CDR3 comprises 15 residues. The CDR3 protein is CASSTPWDSAETQYF. CDR3 DNA: TGTGCCAGCAGTACGCCGTGGGACTCGGCGGAGACCCAGTACTTC.